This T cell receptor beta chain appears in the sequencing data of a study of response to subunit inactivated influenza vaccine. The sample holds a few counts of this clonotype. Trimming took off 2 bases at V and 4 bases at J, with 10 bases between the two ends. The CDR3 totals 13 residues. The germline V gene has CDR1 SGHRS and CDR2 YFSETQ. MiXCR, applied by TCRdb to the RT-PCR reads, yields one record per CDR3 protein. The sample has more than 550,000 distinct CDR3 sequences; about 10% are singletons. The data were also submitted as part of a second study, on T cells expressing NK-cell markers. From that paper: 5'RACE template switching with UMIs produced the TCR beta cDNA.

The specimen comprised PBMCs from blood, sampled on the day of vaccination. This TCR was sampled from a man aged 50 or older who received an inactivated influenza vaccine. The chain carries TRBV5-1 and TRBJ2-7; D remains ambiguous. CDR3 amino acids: CASSFGPNYEQYF. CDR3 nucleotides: TGCGCCAGCAGCTTTGGCCCTAATTACGAGCAGTACTTC.